A single sample is the source of the 6 T cell receptor beta chains below, sequenced in a study of naive and memory T cell subsets. Both TRBC1 and TRBC2 were covered by a beta constant-region primer of two equimolar oligonucleotides. TCRdb ran MiXCR on the UMI-ligation and nested PCR reads and lists one entry per CDR3 protein. The repertoire consists of some 100,000 distinct CDR3 sequences, with around 6.5% occurring once and the leading ten covering 1.6%. Sequenced material: central memory CD4+ T cells from blood. These receptors originate from a human donor in good health.

This clonotype showed up just a few times. The CDR3 is CASSQGGGHSTDTQYF. The CDR3 nucleotides are TGCGCCAGCAGCCAAGGGGGGGGCCACAGCACAGATACGCAGTATTTT. The gene calls are TRBV4-3 and TRBJ2-3; D is perhaps TRBD2 (7 bases). CDR3 length: 16 amino acids. Trimming left V 1 base short and J 0 bases short, with 11 bases between. Germline CDR1 is LGHNA and CDR2 is YSLEER.

This clonotype was seen at least ten times. The chain combines TRBV6-2 or TRBV6-3 with TRBJ1-5, with 7 bases that match TRBD1. Germline CDR1 and CDR2: MNHEY and SVGEGT. The CDR3 loop spans 15 amino acids. The V and J ends lost 5 bases and 3 bases, in that order; junction bases with no gene match: 7. CDR3 sequence (DNA): TGTGCCAGCAGTCCGACAGGGAGGAACAATCAGCCCCAGCATTTT. Translation gives CASSPTGRNNQPQHF.

This clonotype has only a few counts. The chain has TRBV30 and TRBJ1-2, with a weak D call TRBD1 (5 bases). Germline-derived CDR1 and CDR2 are GTSNPN and SVGIG (reference sequence). The CDR3 is 14 residues long. V lost 0 bases and J lost 8, with 16 bases in between. The CDR3 loop reads CAWSVGAQSRGYTF. CDR3 DNA: TGTGCCTGGAGTGTAGGGGCACAGTCTCGGGGCTACACCTTC. The variable domain in full, with the rest retrieved from reference TRBV30 and TRBJ1-2, is SQTIHQWPATLVQPVGSPLSLECTVEGTSNPNLYWYRQAAGRGLQLLFYSVGIGQISSEVPQNLSASRPQDRQFILSSKKLLLSDSGFYLCAWSVGAQSRGYTFGSGTRLTVV.

Many counts were recorded for this clonotype. The genes are TRBV3-1 and TRBJ1-4, with D uncertain. CDR3 length: 13 residues. Germline V gene sequence: CDR1 LGHDT, CDR2 YNNKEL (reference sequence). Trimming took off 0 bases at V and 5 bases at J, with 4 bases between the two ends. In DNA form, the CDR3 reads TGTGCCAGCAGCCAAGATTCGAATGAAAAACTGTTTTTT. It encodes CASSQDSNEKLFF.

The table lists this clonotype with many counts. The genes are TRBV20-1 and TRBJ2-7; D not certain. V lost 0 bases and J lost 5, with 5 bases in between. Germline V gene data show CDR1 as DFQATT and CDR2 as SNEGSKA (reference sequence). This CDR3 contains 11 residues. This CDR3 is CSARDVDEQYF. In DNA form, the CDR3 reads TGCAGTGCTAGAGATGTGGACGAGCAGTACTTC.

This clonotype has ten or more counts. V gene TRBV6-2 or TRBV6-3 combines with J gene TRBJ2-7; no reliable D call. V gave up 7 bases and J gave up 0 bases, with 10 bases separating them. The CDR3 totals 13 residues. The germline V gene has CDR1 MNHEY and CDR2 SVGEGT. Here the CDR3 reads CASTSRSSYEQYF. The CDR3, as DNA: TGTGCCAGCACCTCCCGCAGCTCCTACGAGCAGTACTTC.